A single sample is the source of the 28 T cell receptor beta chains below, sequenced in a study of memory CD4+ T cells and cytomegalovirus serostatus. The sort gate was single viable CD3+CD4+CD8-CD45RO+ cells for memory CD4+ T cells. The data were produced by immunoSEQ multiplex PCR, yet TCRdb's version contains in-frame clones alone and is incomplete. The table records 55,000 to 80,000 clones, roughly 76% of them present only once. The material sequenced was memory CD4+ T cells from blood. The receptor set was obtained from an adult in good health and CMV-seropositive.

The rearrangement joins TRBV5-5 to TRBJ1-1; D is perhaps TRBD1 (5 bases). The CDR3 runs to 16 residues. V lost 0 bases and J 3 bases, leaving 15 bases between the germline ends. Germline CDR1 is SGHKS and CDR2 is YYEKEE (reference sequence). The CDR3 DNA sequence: TGTGCCAGCAGCTTGGCGGCAGGGAGGGAGTACACTGAAGCTTTCTTT. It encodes CASSLAAGREYTEAFF. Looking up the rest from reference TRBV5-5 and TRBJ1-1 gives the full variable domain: DAGVTQSPTHLIKTRGQQVTLRCSPISGHKSVSWYQQVLGQGPQFIFQYYEKEERGRGNFPDRFSARQFPNYSSELNVNALLLGDSALYLCASSLAAGREYTEAFFGQGTRLTVV.

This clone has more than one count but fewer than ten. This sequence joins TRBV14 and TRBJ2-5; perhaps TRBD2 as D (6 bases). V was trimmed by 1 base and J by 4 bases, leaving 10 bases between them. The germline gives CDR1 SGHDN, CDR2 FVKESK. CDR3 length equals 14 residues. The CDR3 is CASSQVERVETQYF. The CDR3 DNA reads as TGTGCCAGCAGCCAAGTCGAGCGGGTAGAGACCCAGTACTTC.

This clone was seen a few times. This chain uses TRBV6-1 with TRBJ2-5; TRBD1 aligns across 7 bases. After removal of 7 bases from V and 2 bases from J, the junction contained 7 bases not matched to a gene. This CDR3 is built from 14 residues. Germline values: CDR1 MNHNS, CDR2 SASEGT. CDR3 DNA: TGTGCCAGCACCCATCTGACAGGGCAAGAGACCCAGTACTTC. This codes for CASTHLTGQETQYF.

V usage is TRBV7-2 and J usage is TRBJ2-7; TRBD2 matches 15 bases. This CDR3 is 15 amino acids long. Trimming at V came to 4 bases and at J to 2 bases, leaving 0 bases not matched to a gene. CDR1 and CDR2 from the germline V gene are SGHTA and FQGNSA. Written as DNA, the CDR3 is TGTGCCAGCAGCTGGACTAGCGGGGGGGCCTACGAGCAGTACTTC. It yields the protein CASSWTSGGAYEQYF.

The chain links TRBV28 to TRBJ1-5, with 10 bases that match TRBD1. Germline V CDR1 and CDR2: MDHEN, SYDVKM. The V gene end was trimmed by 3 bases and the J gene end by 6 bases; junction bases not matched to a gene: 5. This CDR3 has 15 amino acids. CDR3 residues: CASSFGGTGVQPQHF. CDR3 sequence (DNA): TGTGCCAGCAGTTTTGGTGGGACAGGGGTTCAGCCCCAGCATTTT.

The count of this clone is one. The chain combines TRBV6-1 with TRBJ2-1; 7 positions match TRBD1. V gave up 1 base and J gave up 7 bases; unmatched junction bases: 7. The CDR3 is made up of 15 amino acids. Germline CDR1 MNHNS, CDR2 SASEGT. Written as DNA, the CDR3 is TGTGCCAGCAGTGAAGAAGGGGGCGAATGGAATGAGCAGTTCTTC. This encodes CASSEEGGEWNEQFF.

The chain's CDR3 is CASGRGSDEQFF. The DNA of the CDR3 is TGCGCCAGCGGGAGAGGCAGCGATGAGCAGTTCTTC. This sequence joins TRBV5-1 and TRBJ2-1, with D perhaps matching TRBD2 (5 bases). Deletions cut 7 bases from V and 8 bases from J, with 13 bases between. The CDR3 sequence is 12 residues long. Germline V gene sequence: CDR1 SGHRS, CDR2 YFSETQ. Full variable domain (rest looked up from reference TRBV5-1 and TRBJ2-1): KAGVTQTPRYLIKTRGQQVTLSCSPISGHRSVSWYQQTPGQGLQFLFEYFSETQRNKGNFPGRFSGRQFSNSRSEMNVSTLELGDSALYLCASGRGSDEQFFGPGTRLTVL.

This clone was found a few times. In DNA, the CDR3 is TGCGCCAGCAGCGCTGACCGCTCTGAAGCTTTCTTT. Translated: CASSADRSEAFF. The chain employs TRBV5-1 and TRBJ1-1; D gene ambiguous. This CDR3 has 12 residues. CDR1 and CDR2 (germline): SGHRS, YFSETQ. Trimming left V 4 bases short and J 6 bases short, with 10 bases between.

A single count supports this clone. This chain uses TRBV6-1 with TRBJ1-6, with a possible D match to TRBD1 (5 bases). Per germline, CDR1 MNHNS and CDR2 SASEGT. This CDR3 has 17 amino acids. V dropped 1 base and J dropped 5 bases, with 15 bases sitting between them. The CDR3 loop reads CASSEGLLGGDNSPLHF. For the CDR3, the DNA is TGTGCCAGCAGTGAAGGTTTACTGGGGGGTGATAATTCACCCCTCCACTTT.

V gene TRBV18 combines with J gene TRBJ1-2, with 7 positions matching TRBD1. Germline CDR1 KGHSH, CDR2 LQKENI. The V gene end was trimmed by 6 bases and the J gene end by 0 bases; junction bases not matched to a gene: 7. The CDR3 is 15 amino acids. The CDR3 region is CASSPMDRSNYGYTF. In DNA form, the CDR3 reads TGTGCCAGCTCCCCTATGGACAGGTCTAACTATGGCTACACCTTC.

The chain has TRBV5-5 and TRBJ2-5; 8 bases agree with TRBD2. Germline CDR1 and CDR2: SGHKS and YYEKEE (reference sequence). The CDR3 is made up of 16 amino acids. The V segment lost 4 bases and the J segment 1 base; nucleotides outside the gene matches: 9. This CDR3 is CASSITGREGQETQYF. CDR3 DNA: TGTGCCAGCAGCATAACGGGTCGGGAGGGCCAAGAGACCCAGTACTTC.

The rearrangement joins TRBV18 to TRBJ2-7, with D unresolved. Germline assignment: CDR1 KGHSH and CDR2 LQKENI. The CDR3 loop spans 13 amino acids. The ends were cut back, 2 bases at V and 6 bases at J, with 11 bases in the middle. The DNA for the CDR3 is TGTGCCAGCTCACCAGAAACAGTTGTCGAGCAGTACTTC. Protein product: CASSPETVVEQYF.

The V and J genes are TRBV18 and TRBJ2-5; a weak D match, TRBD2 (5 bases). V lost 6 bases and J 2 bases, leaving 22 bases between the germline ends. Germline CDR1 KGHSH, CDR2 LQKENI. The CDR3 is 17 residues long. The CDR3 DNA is TGTGCCAGCTCCACCTTGGGCGGAGGCAGAGGACAAGAGACCCAGTACTTC. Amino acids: CASSTLGGGRGQETQYF. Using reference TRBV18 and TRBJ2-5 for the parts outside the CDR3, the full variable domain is NAGVMQNPRHLVRRRGQEARLRCSPMKGHSHVYWYRQLPEEGLKFMVYLQKENIIDESGMPKERFSAEFPKEGPSILRIQQVVRGDSAAYFCASSTLGGGRGQETQYFGPGTRLLVL.

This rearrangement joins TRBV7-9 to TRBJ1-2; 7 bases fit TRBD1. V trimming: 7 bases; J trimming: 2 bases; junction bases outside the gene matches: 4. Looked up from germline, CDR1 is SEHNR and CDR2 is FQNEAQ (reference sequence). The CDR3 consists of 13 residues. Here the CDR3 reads CASTQTGNYGYTF. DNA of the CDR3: TGTGCCAGCACCCAGACAGGGAACTATGGCTACACCTTC. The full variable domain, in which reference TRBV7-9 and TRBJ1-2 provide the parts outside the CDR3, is DTGVSQNPRHKITKRGQNVTFRCDPISEHNRLYWYRQTLGQGPEFLTYFQNEAQLEKSRLLSDRFSAERPKGSFSTLEIQRTEQGDSAMYLCASTQTGNYGYTFGSGTRLTVV.

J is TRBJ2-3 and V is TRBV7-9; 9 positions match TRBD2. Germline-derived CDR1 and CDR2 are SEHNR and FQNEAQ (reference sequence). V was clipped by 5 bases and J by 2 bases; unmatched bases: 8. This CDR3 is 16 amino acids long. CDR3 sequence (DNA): TGTGCCAGCAGCCGCGGGGGCGGGGGGGACACAGATACGCAGTATTTT. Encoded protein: CASSRGGGGDTDTQYF.

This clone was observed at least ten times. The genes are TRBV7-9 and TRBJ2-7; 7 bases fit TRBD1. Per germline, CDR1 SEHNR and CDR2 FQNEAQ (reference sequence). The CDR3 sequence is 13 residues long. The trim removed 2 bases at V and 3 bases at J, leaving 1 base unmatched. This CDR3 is CASSLSGGYEQYF. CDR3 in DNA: TGTGCCAGCAGCTTATCAGGGGGCTACGAGCAGTACTTC.

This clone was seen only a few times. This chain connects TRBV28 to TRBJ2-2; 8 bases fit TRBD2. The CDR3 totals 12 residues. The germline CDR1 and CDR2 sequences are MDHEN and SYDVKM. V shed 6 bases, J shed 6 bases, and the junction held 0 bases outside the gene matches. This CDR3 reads CASSGRAGELFF. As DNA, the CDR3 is TGTGCCAGCAGCGGGAGGGCCGGGGAGCTGTTTTTT.

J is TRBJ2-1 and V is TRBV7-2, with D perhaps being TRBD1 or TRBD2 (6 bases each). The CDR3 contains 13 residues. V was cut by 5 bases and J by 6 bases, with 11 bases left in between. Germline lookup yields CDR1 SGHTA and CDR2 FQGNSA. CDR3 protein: CASSRGLSNEQFF. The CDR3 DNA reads TGTGCCAGCAGCCGGGGGCTTAGCAATGAGCAGTTCTTC.

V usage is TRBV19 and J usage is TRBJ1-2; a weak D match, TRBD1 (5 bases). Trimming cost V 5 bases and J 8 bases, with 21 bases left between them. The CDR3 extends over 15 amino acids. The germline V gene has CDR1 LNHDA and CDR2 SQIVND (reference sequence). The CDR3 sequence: CASSPNGGEIKGYTF. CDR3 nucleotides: TGTGCCAGTAGTCCTAACGGGGGGGAAATTAAAGGCTACACCTTC.

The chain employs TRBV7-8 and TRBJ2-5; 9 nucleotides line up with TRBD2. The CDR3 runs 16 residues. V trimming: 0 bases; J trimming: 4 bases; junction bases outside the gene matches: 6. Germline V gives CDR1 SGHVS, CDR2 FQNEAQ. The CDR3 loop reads CASSLAREGPRETQYF. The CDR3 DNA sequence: TGTGCCAGCAGCTTAGCGCGGGAGGGCCCTCGAGAGACCCAGTACTTC.

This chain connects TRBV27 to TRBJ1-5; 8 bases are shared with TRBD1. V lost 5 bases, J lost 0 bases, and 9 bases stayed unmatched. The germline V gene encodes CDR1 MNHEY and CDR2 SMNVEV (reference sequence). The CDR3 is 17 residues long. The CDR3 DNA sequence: TGTGCCAGCAGTGCCCGGACAGGGAAGGATAGCAATCAGCCCCAGCATTTT. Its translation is CASSARTGKDSNQPQHF.

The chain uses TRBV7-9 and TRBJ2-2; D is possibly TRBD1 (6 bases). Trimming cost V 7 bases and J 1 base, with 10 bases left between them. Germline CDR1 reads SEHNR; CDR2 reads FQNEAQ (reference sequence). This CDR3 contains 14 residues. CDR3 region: CASNQQGNTGELFF. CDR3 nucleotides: TGTGCCAGCAACCAACAGGGGAACACCGGGGAGCTGTTTTTT.

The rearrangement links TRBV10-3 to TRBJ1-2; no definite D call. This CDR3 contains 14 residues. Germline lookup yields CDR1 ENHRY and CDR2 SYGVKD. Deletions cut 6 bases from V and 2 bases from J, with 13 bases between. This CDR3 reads CAISRGGSNYGYTF. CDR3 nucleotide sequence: TGTGCCATCAGCCGAGGAGGTTCAAACTATGGCTACACCTTC.

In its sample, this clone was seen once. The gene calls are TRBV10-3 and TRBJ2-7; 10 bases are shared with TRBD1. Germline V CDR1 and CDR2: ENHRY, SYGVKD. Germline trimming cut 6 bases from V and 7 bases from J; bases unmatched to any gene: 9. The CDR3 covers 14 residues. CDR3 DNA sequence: TGTGCCATCAGGCCGACAGGGGGCGCGGGGGAGCAGTACTTC. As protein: CAIRPTGGAGEQYF.

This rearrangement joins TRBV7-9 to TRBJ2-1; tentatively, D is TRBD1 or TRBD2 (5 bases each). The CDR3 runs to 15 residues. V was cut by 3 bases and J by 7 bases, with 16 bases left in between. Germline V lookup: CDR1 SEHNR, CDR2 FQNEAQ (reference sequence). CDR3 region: CASSFRGPTPNEQFF. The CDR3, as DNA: TGTGCCAGCAGCTTTAGGGGACCTACCCCAAATGAGCAGTTCTTC. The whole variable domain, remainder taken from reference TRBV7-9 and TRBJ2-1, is DTGVSQNPRHKITKRGQNVTFRCDPISEHNRLYWYRQTLGQGPEFLTYFQNEAQLEKSRLLSDRFSAERPKGSFSTLEIQRTEQGDSAMYLCASSFRGPTPNEQFFGPGTRLTVL.

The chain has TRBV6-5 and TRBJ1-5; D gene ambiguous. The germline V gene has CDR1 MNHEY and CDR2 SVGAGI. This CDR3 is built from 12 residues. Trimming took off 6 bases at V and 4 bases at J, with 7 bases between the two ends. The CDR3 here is CASRSGNQPQHF. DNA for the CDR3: TGTGCCAGCAGAAGTGGGAATCAGCCCCAGCATTTT.

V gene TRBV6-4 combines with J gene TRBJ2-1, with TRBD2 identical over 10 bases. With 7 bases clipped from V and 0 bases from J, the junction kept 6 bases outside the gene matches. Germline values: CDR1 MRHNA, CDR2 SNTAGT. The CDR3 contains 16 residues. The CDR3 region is CASTLLAGTSYNEQFF. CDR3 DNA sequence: TGTGCCAGCACCCTACTAGCGGGGACCTCCTACAATGAGCAGTTCTTC.

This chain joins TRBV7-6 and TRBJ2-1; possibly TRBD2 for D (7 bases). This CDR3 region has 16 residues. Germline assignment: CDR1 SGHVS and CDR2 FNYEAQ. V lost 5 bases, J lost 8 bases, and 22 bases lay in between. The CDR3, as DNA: TGTGCCAGCAGCCCTGGGGGGCGGGAGAGATCTGATGAGCAGTTCTTC. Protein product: CASSPGGRERSDEQFF.